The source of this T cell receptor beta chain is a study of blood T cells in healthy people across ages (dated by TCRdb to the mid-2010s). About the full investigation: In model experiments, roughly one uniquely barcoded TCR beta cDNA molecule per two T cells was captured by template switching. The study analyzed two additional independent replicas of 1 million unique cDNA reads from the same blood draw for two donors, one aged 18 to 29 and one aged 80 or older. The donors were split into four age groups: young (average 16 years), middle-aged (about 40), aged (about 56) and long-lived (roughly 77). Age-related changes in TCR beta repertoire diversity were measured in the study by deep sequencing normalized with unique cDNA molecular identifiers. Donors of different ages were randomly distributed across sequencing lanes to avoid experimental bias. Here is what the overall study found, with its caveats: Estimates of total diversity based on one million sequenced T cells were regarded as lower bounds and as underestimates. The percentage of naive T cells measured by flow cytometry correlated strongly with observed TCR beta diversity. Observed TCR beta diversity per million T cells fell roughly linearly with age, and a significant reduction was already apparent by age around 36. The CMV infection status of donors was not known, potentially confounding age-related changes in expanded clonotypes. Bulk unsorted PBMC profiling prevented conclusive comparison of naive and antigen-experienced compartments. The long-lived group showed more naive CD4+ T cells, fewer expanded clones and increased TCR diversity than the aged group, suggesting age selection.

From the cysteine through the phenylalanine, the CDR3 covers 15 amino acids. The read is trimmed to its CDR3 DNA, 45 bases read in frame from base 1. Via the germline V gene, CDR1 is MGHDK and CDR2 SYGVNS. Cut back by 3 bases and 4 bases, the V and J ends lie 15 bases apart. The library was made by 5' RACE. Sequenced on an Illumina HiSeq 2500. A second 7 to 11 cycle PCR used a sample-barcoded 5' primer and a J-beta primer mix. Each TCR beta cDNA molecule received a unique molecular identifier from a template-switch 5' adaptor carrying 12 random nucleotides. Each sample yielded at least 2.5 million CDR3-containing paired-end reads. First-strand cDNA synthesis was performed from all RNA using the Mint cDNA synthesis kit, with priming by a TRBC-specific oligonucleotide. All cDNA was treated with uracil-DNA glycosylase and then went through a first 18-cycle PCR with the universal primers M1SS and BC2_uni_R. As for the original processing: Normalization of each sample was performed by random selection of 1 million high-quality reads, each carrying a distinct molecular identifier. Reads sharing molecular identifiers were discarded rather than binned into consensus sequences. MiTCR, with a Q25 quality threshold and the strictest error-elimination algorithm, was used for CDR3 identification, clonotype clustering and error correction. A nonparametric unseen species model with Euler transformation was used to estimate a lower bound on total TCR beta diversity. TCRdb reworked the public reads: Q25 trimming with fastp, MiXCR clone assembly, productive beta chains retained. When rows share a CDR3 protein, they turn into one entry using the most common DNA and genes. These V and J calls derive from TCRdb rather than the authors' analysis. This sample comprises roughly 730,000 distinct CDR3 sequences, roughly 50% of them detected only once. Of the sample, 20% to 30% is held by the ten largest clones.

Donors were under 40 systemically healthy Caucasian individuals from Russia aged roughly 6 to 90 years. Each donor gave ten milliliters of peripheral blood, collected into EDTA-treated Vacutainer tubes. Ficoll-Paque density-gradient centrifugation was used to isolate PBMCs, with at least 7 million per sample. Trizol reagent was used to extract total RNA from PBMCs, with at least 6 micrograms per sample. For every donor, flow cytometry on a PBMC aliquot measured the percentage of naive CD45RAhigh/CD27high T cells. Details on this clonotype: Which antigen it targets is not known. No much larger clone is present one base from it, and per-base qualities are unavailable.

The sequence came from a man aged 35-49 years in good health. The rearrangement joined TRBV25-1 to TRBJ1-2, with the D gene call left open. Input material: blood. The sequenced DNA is TGTGCCAGCAGTGATAACCAGAATTGGATCTATGGCTACACCTTC. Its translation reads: CASSDNQNWIYGYTF.